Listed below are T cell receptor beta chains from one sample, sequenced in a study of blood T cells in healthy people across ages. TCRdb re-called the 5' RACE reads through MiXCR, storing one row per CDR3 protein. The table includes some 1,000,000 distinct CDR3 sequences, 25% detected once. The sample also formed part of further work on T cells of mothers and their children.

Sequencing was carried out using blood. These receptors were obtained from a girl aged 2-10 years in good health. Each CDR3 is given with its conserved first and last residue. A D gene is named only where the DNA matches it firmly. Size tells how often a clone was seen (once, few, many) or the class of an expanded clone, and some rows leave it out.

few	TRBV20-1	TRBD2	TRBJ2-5	CSAKRLAETETRYF	TGCAGTGCTAAAAGACTAGCGGAGACAGAGACCCGGTACTTC
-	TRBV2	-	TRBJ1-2	CASNGREAYGYTF	TGTGCTTCTAACGGCAGGGAAGCCTATGGCTACACCTTC
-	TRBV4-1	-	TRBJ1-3	CASSQDRTFSGNTIYF	TGCGCCAGCAGCCAAGATCGGACTTTCTCTGGAAACACCATATATTTT
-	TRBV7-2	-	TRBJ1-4	CASSPVGTNEKLFF	TGTGCCAGCAGCCCAGTGGGAACTAATGAAAAACTGTTTTTT
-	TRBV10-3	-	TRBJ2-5	CAISVDSQETQYF	TGTGCCATCAGTGTTGACAGCCAAGAGACCCAGTACTTC
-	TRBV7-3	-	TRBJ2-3	CASRYTSTDTQYF	TGTGCCAGCAGATATACTAGCACAGATACGCAGTATTTT
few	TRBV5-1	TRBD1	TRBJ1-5	CASSLEGALSQPQHF	TGCGCCAGCAGCTTGGAGGGGGCTTTGAGTCAGCCCCAGCATTTT
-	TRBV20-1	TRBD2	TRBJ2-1	CSAEPGLAGAFDNNEQFF	TGCAGTGCTGAACCGGGACTAGCGGGGGCCTTCGACAACAATGAGCAGTTCTTC
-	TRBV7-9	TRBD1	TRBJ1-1	CASSSSGTGAFF	TGTGCCAGCAGCTCCTCAGGGACAGGGGCTTTCTTT
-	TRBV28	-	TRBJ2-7	CASSLFEETYEQYF	TGTGCCAGCAGTTTATTTGAGGAGACCTACGAGCAGTACTTC
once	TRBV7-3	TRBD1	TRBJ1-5	CASSFPQGDQRPQHF	TGTGCCAGCAGCTTCCCACAGGGGGACCAGAGGCCCCAGCATTTT
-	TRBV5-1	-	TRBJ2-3	CASSLAGPGRLTDTQYF	TGCGCCAGCAGCTTGGCCGGCCCGGGACGGCTCACAGATACGCAGTATTTT
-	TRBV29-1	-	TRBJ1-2	CSVRPDEGFNYGYTF	TGCAGCGTACGACCTGACGAGGGATTTAACTATGGCTACACCTTC
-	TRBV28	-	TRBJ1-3	CASSPQRTGNTIYF	TGTGCCAGCAGTCCTCAACGGACGGGAAACACCATATATTTT
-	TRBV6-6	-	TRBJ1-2	CASSTSVYGYTF	TGTGCCAGCAGTACCTCCGTATATGGCTACACCTTC
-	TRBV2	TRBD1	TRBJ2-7	CAIRQGPVHEQYF	TGTGCCATCCGACAGGGTCCGGTCCACGAGCAGTACTTC
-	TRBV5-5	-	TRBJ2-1	CASSPNPGLEGYNEQFF	TGTGCCAGCAGCCCGAACCCGGGGTTGGAGGGCTACAATGAGCAGTTCTTC
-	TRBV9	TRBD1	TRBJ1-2	CASRRQGEVHGYTF	TGTGCCAGCAGAAGACAGGGGGAGGTGCATGGCTACACCTTC
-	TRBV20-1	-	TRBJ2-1	CSARDAKPYNEQFF	TGCAGTGCTAGAGATGCCAAACCCTACAATGAGCAGTTCTTC
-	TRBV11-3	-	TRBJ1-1	CASSKTGQNTEAFF	TGTGCCAGCAGCAAGACAGGACAAAACACTGAAGCTTTCTTT
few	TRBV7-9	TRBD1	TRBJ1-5	CASSLGQGSQPQHF	TGTGCCAGCAGTTTAGGACAGGGGAGTCAGCCCCAGCATTTT
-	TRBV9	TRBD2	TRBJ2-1	CASSAPGGNYNEQFF	TGTGCCAGCAGCGCACCGGGGGGGAACTACAATGAGCAGTTCTTC
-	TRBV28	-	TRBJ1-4	CASSLSLQGKLFF	TGTGCCAGCAGTTTAAGCCTTCAGGGAAAACTGTTTTTT
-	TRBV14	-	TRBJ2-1	CASSQDPFPGEQFF	TGTGCCAGCAGCCAAGACCCTTTTCCGGGCGAGCAGTTCTTC
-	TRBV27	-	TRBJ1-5	CASSLSPGQGVNQPQHF	TGTGCCAGCAGTTTATCGCCCGGGCAGGGTGTGAATCAGCCCCAGCATTTT
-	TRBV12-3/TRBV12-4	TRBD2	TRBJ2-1	CASSLVASGFYNEQFF	TGTGCCAGCAGTTTAGTTGCTAGCGGGTTCTACAATGAGCAGTTCTTC
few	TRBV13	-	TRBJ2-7	CASSSPAQYEQYF	TGTGCCAGCAGCTCACCCGCACAGTACGAGCAGTACTTC
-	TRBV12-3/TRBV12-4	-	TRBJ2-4	CASSLSRADIQYF	TGTGCCAGCAGTTTATCCAGAGCGGACATTCAGTACTTC
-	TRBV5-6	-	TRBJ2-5	CASSASDQETQYF	TGTGCCAGCAGCGCGAGTGACCAAGAGACCCAGTACTTC
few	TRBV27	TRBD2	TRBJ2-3	CASSLLAGGATDTQYF	TGTGCCAGCAGTTTATTGGCGGGAGGAGCCACAGATACGCAGTATTTT
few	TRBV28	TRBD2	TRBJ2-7	CASSEPGLKYEQYF	TGTGCCAGCAGCGAACCGGGACTAAAATACGAGCAGTACTTC
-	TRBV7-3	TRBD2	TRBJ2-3	CASSAGLAGDLDTQYF	TGTGCCAGCAGCGCGGGACTAGCGGGAGATCTAGATACGCAGTATTTT
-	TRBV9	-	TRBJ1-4	CASSVGRTDEKLFF	TGTGCCAGCAGCGTAGGCCGGACGGATGAAAAACTGTTTTTT
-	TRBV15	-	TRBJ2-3	CATSRDWGSSDTQYF	TGTGCCACCAGCAGAGATTGGGGATCTTCAGATACGCAGTATTTT
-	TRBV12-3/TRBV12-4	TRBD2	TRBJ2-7	CASSRSTSGGAGEQYF	TGTGCCAGCAGCCGCTCGACAAGCGGGGGGGCCGGCGAGCAGTACTTC
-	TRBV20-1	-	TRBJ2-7	CSARDVYSSYEQYF	TGCAGTGCTAGAGATGTATATAGCTCCTACGAGCAGTACTTC
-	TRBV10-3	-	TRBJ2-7	CATDSGTILEQYF	TGTGCCACGGACAGCGGGACTATCCTCGAGCAGTACTTC
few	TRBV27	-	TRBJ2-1	CASSRASVLKGDEQFF	TGTGCCAGCAGCCGAGCGTCGGTACTAAAGGGCGATGAGCAGTTCTTC
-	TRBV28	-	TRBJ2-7	CASSSMGERYF	TGTGCCAGCAGTTCCATGGGGGAGCGGTACTTC
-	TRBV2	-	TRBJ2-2	CASSDPANSNTGELFF	TGTGCCAGCAGTGACCCGGCAAACTCGAACACCGGGGAGCTGTTTTTT
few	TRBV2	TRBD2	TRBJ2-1	CASTLPGVAGGPDNEQFF	TGTGCCAGCACTCTACCCGGAGTGGCGGGAGGGCCAGACAATGAGCAGTTCTTC
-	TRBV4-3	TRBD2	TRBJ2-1	CASSQWRGENEQFF	TGCGCCAGCAGCCAATGGCGGGGGGAAAATGAGCAGTTCTTC
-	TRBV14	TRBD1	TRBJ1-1	CASSQPGQGSSTEAFF	TGTGCCAGCAGCCAACCGGGACAGGGGAGTAGCACTGAAGCTTTCTTT
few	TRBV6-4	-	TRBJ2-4	CASSRYSWDIQYF	TGTGCCAGCAGTCGATATTCTTGGGACATTCAGTACTTC
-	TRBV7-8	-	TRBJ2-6	CASRSQPGANVLTF	TGTGCCAGCAGATCGCAGCCTGGGGCCAACGTCCTGACTTTC
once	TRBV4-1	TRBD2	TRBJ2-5	CASSETSGDLQTQYF	TGCGCCAGCAGCGAAACTAGCGGGGACCTTCAGACCCAGTACTTC
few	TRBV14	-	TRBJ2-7	CASSRLGGAKLYEQYF	TGTGCCAGCAGCCGACTAGGGGGGGCTAAGCTCTACGAGCAGTACTTC
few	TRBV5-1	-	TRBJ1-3	CASSLEPGAGNTIYF	TGCGCCAGCAGCTTGGAACCGGGGGCTGGAAACACCATATATTTT
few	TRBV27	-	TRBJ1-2	CASSPSLGTQYGYTF	TGTGCCAGCAGTCCCTCCCTGGGGACCCAATATGGCTACACCTTC
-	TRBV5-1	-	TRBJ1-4	CASRRFRETTNEKLFF	TGCGCCAGCAGACGCTTCCGGGAAACAACTAATGAAAAACTGTTTTTT
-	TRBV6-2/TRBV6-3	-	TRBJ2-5	CASTQSFKRRSSAETQYF	TGTGCCAGCACCCAAAGCTTTAAGAGGAGGTCTTCGGCAGAGACCCAGTACTTC
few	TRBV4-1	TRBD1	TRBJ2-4	CASSHPGQSINIQYF	TGCGCCAGCAGCCACCCGGGACAGAGTATAAACATTCAGTACTTC
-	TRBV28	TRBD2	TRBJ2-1	CASSLREGNEQFF	TGTGCCAGCAGTTTGCGGGAGGGAAATGAGCAGTTCTTC
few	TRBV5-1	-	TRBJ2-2	CASSPRATTNTGELFF	TGCGCCAGCAGCCCCCGAGCAACTACGAACACCGGGGAGCTGTTTTTT
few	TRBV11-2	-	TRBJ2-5	CASSLAQGRLQETQYF	TGTGCCAGCAGCTTGGCACAGGGACGGCTCCAAGAGACCCAGTACTTC